Listed here are 23 T cell receptor beta chains from one sample, sequenced in a study of cytomegalovirus exposure and HLA in healthy donors. PCR employed 60 Vbeta and 13 Jbeta primers. Method: immunoSEQ multiplex PCR; TCRdb's copy keeps in-frame clones and lacks some. The sample consists of more than 90,000 clones, 78% of them appearing once. Material: PBMCs. Receptor source: a woman in her fifties or sixties in good health and CMV-seronegative.

The CDR3 nucleotides read TGTGCCTGGACCTCCGGGACAGTCACTGAAGCTTTCTTT. Its translation is CAWTSGTVTEAFF. This chain joins TRBV30 and TRBJ1-1, with 7 bases aligning to TRBD1. The CDR3 is made up of 13 amino acids. CDR1 GTSNPN and CDR2 SVGIG come from the germline V gene (reference sequence). The V and J ends lost 4 bases and 4 bases, in that order; junction bases with no gene match: 6.

V usage is TRBV4-3 and J usage is TRBJ1-1, with 8 bases aligning to TRBD1. Germline V gene data show CDR1 as LGHNA and CDR2 as YSLEER. V gave up 3 bases and J gave up 0 bases; unmatched junction bases: 0. There are 14 residues in the CDR3. The CDR3 protein is CASSQTGVNTEAFF. The CDR3 DNA reads as TGCGCCAGCAGCCAGACAGGGGTGAACACTGAAGCTTTCTTT.

This chain joins TRBV5-6 and TRBJ2-5; D uncertain. TRBJ2-7 matches the DNA end more closely, so the J call is doubtful. Germline V gene sequence: CDR1 SGHDT, CDR2 YYEEEE. The CDR3 is made up of 15 amino acids. The CDR3 DNA is TGTGCCAGCAGCTTGGGGGCCAGACCCTCCTACGAGCAGTACTTC. Encoded protein: CASSLGARPSYEQYF.

V usage is TRBV5-6 and J usage is TRBJ2-7; TRBD1 aligns across 8 bases. The CDR3 runs 16 residues. Germline values: CDR1 SGHDT, CDR2 YYEEEE. V gave up 1 base and J gave up 4 bases; unmatched junction bases: 10. Here the CDR3 reads CASSLNTGTGPYEQYF. CDR3 coding DNA: TGTGCCAGCAGCTTGAATACCGGGACAGGACCTTACGAGCAGTACTTC.

This chain uses TRBV7-8 with TRBJ2-1; 9 bases align to TRBD2. Trimming cost V 7 bases and J 5 bases; bases outside gene matches: 15. The germline gives CDR1 SGHVS, CDR2 FQNEAQ. The CDR3 spans 17 residues. The DNA of the CDR3 is TGTGCCAGCAAGGACAGGAGGGCGGGAGGGCCGAACAATGAGCAGTTCTTC. Translation gives CASKDRRAGGPNNEQFF.

V is TRBV6-5 and J is TRBJ2-4; 7 bases are shared with TRBD1. From germline, CDR1 is MNHEY and CDR2 SVGAGI. Unmatched junction bases numbered 5, after V lost 6 bases and J lost 0 bases. The length of the CDR3 is 15 residues. CDR3 sequence: CASSPGGIAKNIQYF. CDR3 nucleotides: TGTGCCAGCAGCCCAGGGGGAATAGCCAAAAACATTCAGTACTTC.

In its sample, this clone was seen a few times. V usage is TRBV19 and J usage is TRBJ1-5; D gene ambiguous. With 10 bases removed from V and 8 bases from J, the gap between germline ends came to 15 bases. This CDR3 is 12 amino acids long. The germline CDR1 and CDR2 sequences are LNHDA and SQIVND (reference sequence). In DNA form, the CDR3 reads TGTGCCACCGGGAAACCTGGGGAGCCCCAGCATTTT. It is translated as CATGKPGEPQHF. The full variable domain, completed using reference TRBV19 and TRBJ1-5, is DGGITQSPKYLFRKEGQNVTLSCEQNLNHDAMYWYRQDPGQGLRLIYYSQIVNDFQKGDIAEGYSVSREKKESFPLTVTSAQKNPTAFYLCATGKPGEPQHFGDGTRLSIL.

This clone was detected only a few times. The chain recombines TRBV7-8 with TRBJ2-5, with TRBD1 identical over 7 bases. The V gene end was trimmed by 1 base and the J gene end by 4 bases; junction bases not matched to a gene: 0. The CDR3 extends over 13 amino acids. Germline CDR1 reads SGHVS; CDR2 reads FQNEAQ. The CDR3 region is CASSLDRGETQYF. The CDR3 bases are TGTGCCAGCAGCTTAGACAGGGGAGAGACCCAGTACTTC.

The genes are TRBV5-1 and TRBJ2-4, with TRBD2 identical over 7 bases. Germline CDR1 is SGHRS and CDR2 is YFSETQ. V dropped 0 bases and J dropped 7; count of bases not matched to a gene: 10. The CDR3 sequence is 16 residues long. The CDR3: CASSLVSGTSVNIQYF. Here the CDR3 DNA reads TGCGCCAGCAGCTTGGTGAGCGGGACCTCGGTGAACATTCAGTACTTC.

The chain couples TRBV7-6 to TRBJ2-5; TRBD2 agrees at 8 bases. Trimming took 5 bases from V and 2 from J; bases not matched to a gene: 7. Germline CDR1 is SGHVS and CDR2 is FNYEAQ. This CDR3 region has 15 residues. CDR3 nucleotides: TGTGCCAGCAGCCCCATAGCGGGGAGGCAAGAGACCCAGTACTTC. Translated, it gives CASSPIAGRQETQYF.

The CDR3 here is CASSVDVGGNEQYF. The CDR3 nucleotides are TGTGCCAGCAGCGTAGATGTCGGCGGGAACGAGCAGTACTTC. The rearrangement joins TRBV9 to TRBJ2-7, with a tentative D call TRBD2 (6 bases). With 0 bases removed from V and 5 bases from J, the gap between germline ends came to 12 bases. CDR3 length: 14 amino acids. Germline values: CDR1 SGDLS, CDR2 YYNGEE.

This rearrangement joins TRBV7-2 to TRBJ2-1; no reliable D call. The CDR3 is 15 amino acids. CDR1 SGHTA and CDR2 FQGNSA come from the germline V gene. V lost 0 bases, J lost 0 bases, and 6 bases lay in between. For the CDR3, the DNA is TGTGCCAGCAGCTTAGCGGCTAGCTCCTACAATGAGCAGTTCTTC. Translated, it gives CASSLAASSYNEQFF.

The rearrangement joins TRBV9 to TRBJ2-2, with TRBD2 identical over 13 bases. Germline values: CDR1 SGDLS, CDR2 YYNGEE. The CDR3 is 16 amino acids. With 4 bases clipped from V and 5 bases from J, the junction kept 5 bases outside the gene matches. For the CDR3, the DNA is TGTGCCAGCAGCCCAGTGGGACTAGCGGGAACCGGGGAGCTGTTTTTT. As protein: CASSPVGLAGTGELFF.

This chain connects TRBV28 to TRBJ1-2, with 7 nucleotides matching TRBD1. Germline CDR1 MDHEN, CDR2 SYDVKM. This CDR3 spans 11 amino acids. The ends lost 6 bases at V and 8 bases at J; junction bases unmatched: 3. CDR3 in amino acids: CASRDRAGYTF. CDR3 in DNA: TGTGCCAGCAGAGACAGGGCGGGCTACACCTTC.

The chain carries TRBV15 and TRBJ2-7, with unresolved D. The CDR3 loop spans 17 amino acids. Germline V lookup: CDR1 LNHNV, CDR2 YYDKDF (reference sequence). V was shortened by 0 bases and J by 1 base, with 16 bases between the two germline ends. Written as DNA, the CDR3 is TGTGCCACCAGCAGAGATAAGGCTAGAGGTTCGTCCTACGAGCAGTACTTC. Encoded protein: CATSRDKARGSSYEQYF.

V is TRBV19 and J is TRBJ2-2; 13 positions match TRBD2. The CDR3 covers 18 residues. The germline CDR1 and CDR2 sequences are LNHDA and SQIVND (reference sequence). Germline trimming cut 6 bases from V and 1 base from J; bases unmatched to any gene: 8. CDR3 nucleotides: TGTGCCAGTAGCATCCCGGGACTAGCGGGGAGGAACACCGGGGAGCTGTTTTTT. Its translation is CASSIPGLAGRNTGELFF.

This clone was detected a few times. The chain joins TRBV5-1 to TRBJ1-1; D ambiguous. The germline gives CDR1 SGHRS, CDR2 YFSETQ. This CDR3 contains 13 residues. Trimming pared 1 base from V and 2 bases from J, leaving 6 bases between. CDR3 bases: TGCGCCAGCAGCTTGTCTGTAAACACTGAAGCTTTCTTT. This codes for CASSLSVNTEAFF.

This clone occurred a few times. The V gene is TRBV13, the J gene TRBJ2-3; 12 bases are shared with TRBD1. This CDR3 has 15 amino acids. Germline assignment: CDR1 PRHDT and CDR2 FYEKMQ (reference sequence). The ends lost 5 bases at V and 4 bases at J; junction bases unmatched: 4. This CDR3 reads CASSTGTGGADTQYF. The CDR3 DNA is TGTGCCAGCAGCACCGGGACAGGGGGCGCAGATACGCAGTATTTT.

The V gene is TRBV5-1, the J gene TRBJ2-7; 10 bases agree with TRBD1. Germline V CDR1 and CDR2: SGHRS, YFSETQ. V was clipped by 4 bases and J by 3 bases; unmatched bases: 4. The CDR3 spans 14 residues. CDR3 sequence reads: CASSLGQGFYEQYF. CDR3 sequence (DNA): TGCGCCAGCAGCCTGGGACAGGGGTTCTACGAGCAGTACTTC.

The CDR3 reads CASSPLVYTEAFF. For the CDR3, the DNA is TGTGCCAGCAGTCCTCTAGTGTACACTGAAGCTTTCTTT. The V gene is TRBV28, the J gene TRBJ1-1, with unresolved D. Germline CDR1 MDHEN, CDR2 SYDVKM. Between the trimmed V and J ends, which lost 5 bases and 3 bases, there was a span of 10 bases. The CDR3 runs to 13 residues.

This chain uses TRBV19 with TRBJ2-1; 11 nucleotides match TRBD2. With V trimmed by 5 bases and J by 6 bases, 9 bases remained unmatched. The CDR3 length is 16 residues. From germline, CDR1 is LNHDA and CDR2 SQIVND (reference sequence). In DNA, the CDR3 is TGTGCCAGTAGTCCATTAACTAGCGGGAGTTTCAATGAGCAGTTCTTC. The encoded protein is CASSPLTSGSFNEQFF.

V and J are TRBV6-5 and TRBJ1-5; D is possibly TRBD1 (5 bases). CDR1 is MNHEY and CDR2 is SVGAGI in the germline V gene. V was clipped by 11 bases and J by 1 base, with 12 bases between them. The CDR3 runs to 13 residues. The CDR3, as DNA: TGTGCCGCGGGGGACGGCAGCAATCAGCCCCAGCATTTT. Amino acid sequence: CAAGDGSNQPQHF.

This clone has just one count. J is TRBJ1-2 and V is TRBV29-1, with 9 bases lining up with TRBD1. V gave up 6 bases and J gave up 8 bases; unmatched junction bases: 10. CDR1 is SQVTM, CDR2 ANQGSEA, per germline. The CDR3 has 13 amino acids. CDR3 in DNA: TGCAGCGTCCAACAGGGGGCTAGACGGGGCTACACCTTC. This encodes CSVQQGARRGYTF.